The following is a TCR beta chain sequence with its context. These data originate in a study of blood T cell repertoires in COVID-19. Turning to the study itself: The United States, Italy and Spain were the sources of the acute and convalescent COVID-19 samples. PBMCs, B-cell-depleted T cells, or T cells were the source of the cDNA or gDNA that made up the material.

The CDR3 spans 18 residues. The germline CDR1 and CDR2 sequences are SGDLS and YYNGEE. Losses at the gene ends were 2 bases for V and 0 bases for J; bases not matched to a gene: 7. Assay used: immunoSEQ multiplex PCR; TCRdb lists only in-frame clones, some missing. Of over 85,000 clones in the sample, more than 70% were seen once. Sequencing was carried out using peripheral blood. This chain uses TRBV9 with TRBJ2-6, with 8 bases fitting TRBD2. The source of this sequence is a woman aged 80 or over with active COVID-19. The CDR3 is CASSVRSGTSSGANVLTF. CDR3 coding DNA: TGTGCCAGCAGCGTTCGTAGCGGGACTAGCTCTGGGGCCAACGTCCTGACTTTC.